One sample yielded the 30 T cell receptor beta chains listed below, sequenced in a study of blood T cell repertoires in COVID-19. The repertoire was sequenced with immunoSEQ multiplex PCR; TCRdb's copy has only in-frame clones and lacks some. The sample records 70,000 or so clones, around 87% being singletons. Sequences were obtained from peripheral blood. The receptors originated from a woman older than 75 with active or convalescent COVID-19.

V and J are TRBV4-3 and TRBJ2-7; weak D call: TRBD2 (7 bases). V was shortened by 1 base and J by 7 bases, with 20 bases between the two germline ends. Germline CDR1 reads LGHNA; CDR2 reads YSLEER. The CDR3 has 16 residues. DNA for the CDR3: TGCGCCAGCAGCCAAGGACCCACGGGGGGCGCGGGGGAGCAGTACTTC. Protein sequence: CASSQGPTGGAGEQYF.

The genes are TRBV4-3 and TRBJ2-2, with TRBD1 matching over 7 bases. V lost 0 bases to trimming and J lost 6 bases; unmatched junction nucleotides: 4. The V gene's germline CDR1 is LGHNA and CDR2 YSLEER. This CDR3 is 15 amino acids long. Here the CDR3 reads CASSQDGQGAGELFF. In DNA form, the CDR3 reads TGCGCCAGCAGCCAAGATGGGCAGGGGGCCGGGGAGCTGTTTTTT.

This clone appeared once. This sequence joins TRBV29-1 and TRBJ2-1, with TRBD1 identical over 7 bases. From germline, CDR1 is SQVTM and CDR2 ANQGSEA. This CDR3 spans 15 amino acids. Unmatched junction bases numbered 7, after V lost 3 bases and J lost 2 bases. The CDR3 reads CSVDLGQRAYNEQFF. CDR3 DNA: TGCAGCGTTGATTTGGGACAGCGAGCCTACAATGAGCAGTTCTTC.

V and J are TRBV28 and TRBJ1-2; the match to TRBD1 covers 7 bases. The CDR3 consists of 11 residues. The J segment lost 14 bases and the V segment lost 2 bases, leaving 5 bases of the junction unmatched. Germline V gives CDR1 MDHEN, CDR2 SYDVKM. The CDR3 DNA sequence: TGTGCCAGCAGTTTAGAGGGGGCGGGGACCTTC. Its protein product is CASSLEGAGTF.

This chain links TRBV24-1 with TRBJ1-2; D is unclear. V was pared by 1 base and J by 5 bases, with 10 bases between. The CDR3 spans 14 residues. Germline loops: CDR1 KGHDR, CDR2 SFDVKD. CDR3 sequence: CATSDFRTEYGYTF. The CDR3 DNA sequence: TGTGCCACCAGTGATTTTCGAACAGAATATGGCTACACCTTC.

A single count supports this clone. V usage is TRBV7-8 and J usage is TRBJ1-2; D remains unclear. CDR3 length: 12 residues. Trimming removed 2 bases at V and 4 bases at J, with 5 bases between. Looked up from germline, CDR1 is SGHVS and CDR2 is FQNEAQ. The CDR3 nucleotides are TGTGCCAGCAGCTTACAACTCTATGGCTACACCTTC. Translation: CASSLQLYGYTF.

The chain employs TRBV28 and TRBJ1-2, with TRBD1 matching 7 bases. There are 16 residues in the CDR3. J lost 4 bases, V lost 4 bases, and 12 bases had no gene match. Germline V lookup: CDR1 MDHEN, CDR2 SYDVKM. DNA for the CDR3: TGTGCCAGCAGTTCCACCCGTAGGACAGGTGGCTATGGCTACACCTTC. Its translation: CASSSTRRTGGYGYTF.

In DNA form, the CDR3 reads TGTGCCAGCAGCTTAAGGCGGCCTTCTAGCGTCGACAATGAGCAGTTCTTC. It specifies CASSLRRPSSVDNEQFF. This chain connects TRBV7-6 to TRBJ2-1, with D tentatively TRBD2 (6 bases). Germline V lookup: CDR1 SGHVS, CDR2 FNYEAQ. The V and J ends lost 2 bases and 5 bases respectively, with 19 bases between them. The CDR3 is 17 amino acids. The full variable domain, its missing parts supplied by reference TRBV7-6 and TRBJ2-1, is GAGVSQSPRYKVTKRGQDVALRCDPISGHVSLYWYRQALGQGPEFLTYFNYEAQQDKSGLPNDRFSAERPEGSISTLTIQRTEQRDSAMYRCASSLRRPSSVDNEQFFGPGTRLTVL.

The chain carries TRBV28 and TRBJ1-2, with 9 bases matching TRBD1. The CDR3 contains 13 residues. Trimming removed 6 bases from V and 8 bases from J; junction bases left unmatched: 7. CDR1 and CDR2 from the germline V gene are MDHEN and SYDVKM. CDR3 region: CASRPQGARGYTF. The CDR3 nucleotides are TGTGCCAGCAGGCCACAGGGGGCACGGGGCTACACCTTC.

The rearrangement joins TRBV7-6 to TRBJ2-7; 8 bases fit TRBD2. The germline V gene encodes CDR1 SGHVS and CDR2 FNYEAQ. The CDR3 spans 15 residues. The J segment lost 3 bases and the V segment lost 4 bases, leaving 8 bases of the junction unmatched. The CDR3 DNA reads as TGTGCCAGCAGCTACGGGGGGGGAGGCGACTACGAGCAGTACTTC. Translated, it gives CASSYGGGGDYEQYF.

The CDR3 sequence: CASSVLPLGTGLQEQFF. Here the CDR3 DNA reads TGTGCCAGCAGCGTACTCCCCCTCGGGACAGGGCTTCAGGAGCAGTTCTTC. The chain joins TRBV9 to TRBJ2-1; 9 bases are a match to TRBD1. The germline V gene encodes CDR1 SGDLS and CDR2 YYNGEE. V was pared by 1 base and J by 10 bases, with 15 bases of the junction left unmatched. This CDR3 contains 17 residues. The full variable domain, its missing parts supplied by reference TRBV9 and TRBJ2-1, is DSGVTQTPKHLITATGQRVTLRCSPRSGDLSVYWYQQSLDQGLQFLIQYYNGEERAKGNILERFSAQQFPDLHSELNLSSLELGDSALYFCASSVLPLGTGLQEQFFGPGTRLTVL.

V and J are TRBV11-3 and TRBJ1-1, with TRBD1 matching 8 bases. From germline, CDR1 is SGHNT and CDR2 YENEEA. This CDR3 is built from 13 residues. V shed 5 bases, J shed 4 bases, and the junction held 3 bases outside the gene matches. CDR3 DNA: TGTGCCAGCAGCAACAGGGGGGTCACTGAAGCTTTCTTT. This encodes CASSNRGVTEAFF.

The CDR3 spells CASRLAGNYNEQFF. The CDR3 DNA reads as TGTGCCAGCAGACTAGCGGGGAATTACAATGAGCAGTTCTTC. This sequence joins TRBV7-3 and TRBJ2-1, with TRBD2 matching over 10 bases. CDR3 length equals 14 residues. The germline V gene encodes CDR1 SGHTA and CDR2 FQGTGA. Unmatched junction bases numbered 3, after V lost 6 bases and J lost 4 bases.

V usage is TRBV18 and J usage is TRBJ2-2, with D perhaps matching TRBD1 (6 bases). CDR3 size: 15 residues. Germline CDR1 reads KGHSH; CDR2 reads LQKENI. V lost 4 bases to trimming and J lost 4 bases, with 13 bases between them. The CDR3 region is CASSHRQEFTGELFF. The CDR3 bases are TGTGCCAGCTCACATAGACAGGAATTCACCGGGGAGCTGTTTTTT.

The chain couples TRBV30 to TRBJ1-2; D might be TRBD1 (6 bases). The germline V and J ends were trimmed by 4 bases and 6 bases, with 6 bases remaining between them. The CDR3 totals 10 residues. Germline values: CDR1 GTSNPN, CDR2 SVGIG (reference sequence). The CDR3 sequence is CAWNRDGYTF. Here the CDR3 DNA reads TGTGCCTGGAACAGGGATGGCTACACCTTC.

This clone has just one count. CDR3 sequence: CASSQASGTTGAETQYF. CDR3 coding DNA: TGTGCCAGCAGCCAAGCTTCAGGAACAACAGGGGCAGAGACCCAGTACTTC. V and J are TRBV3-1 (or the pseudogene TRBV3-2) and TRBJ2-5, with TRBD1 matching 7 bases. The CDR3 has 17 amino acids. Trimming took 1 base from V and 4 from J; bases not matched to a gene: 12. Germline V gives CDR1 LGHDT, CDR2 YNNKEL (reference sequence).

This clone came up once. The chain has TRBV7-9 and TRBJ1-2; the D gene is possibly TRBD1 (6 bases). Germline CDR1 reads SEHNR; CDR2 reads FQNEAQ (reference sequence). This CDR3 is built from 12 residues. Between the trimmed V and J ends, which lost 5 bases and 7 bases, there was a span of 11 bases. CDR3 sequence reads: CASSDSGAGYTF. The CDR3 DNA reads as TGTGCCAGCAGCGACTCAGGGGCTGGCTACACCTTC.

The rearrangement joins TRBV21-1 to TRBJ2-7; TRBD2 was called by the table and not checked on the DNA. TRBV21-1 is flagged as a pseudogene. The CDR3 runs 16 residues. CDR3 sequence (DNA): TGTGCCAGCAGCAAAGCGGCGGGGAAATGTTCCTACGAGCAGTACTTC. It is translated as CASSKAAGKCSYEQYF.

CDR3 region: CASSPQQGTNYGYTF. For the CDR3, the DNA is TGTGCCAGCAGCCCCCAACAGGGTACCAACTATGGCTACACCTTC. The chain has TRBV7-9 and TRBJ1-2, with D possibly TRBD1 on 6 matching bases. The CDR3 runs 15 residues. Trimming took 5 bases from V and 2 from J, leaving 15 bases between them. Germline V gene lookup returns CDR1 SEHNR and CDR2 FQNEAQ (reference sequence).

The V and J genes are TRBV5-1 and TRBJ1-2; TRBD1 aligns across 7 bases. This CDR3 region has 16 residues. Germline CDR1 and CDR2: SGHRS and YFSETQ. The ends lost 4 bases at V and 1 base at J; junction bases unmatched: 10. As DNA, the CDR3 is TGCGCCAGCAGCGACTATCCGGGACAGCTTAACTATGGCTACACCTTC. It translates to CASSDYPGQLNYGYTF. Full variable domain (missing parts from reference TRBV5-1 and TRBJ1-2): KAGVTQTPRYLIKTRGQQVTLSCSPISGHRSVSWYQQTPGQGLQFLFEYFSETQRNKGNFPGRFSGRQFSNSRSEMNVSTLELGDSALYLCASSDYPGQLNYGYTFGSGTRLTVV.

V usage is TRBV7-2 and J usage is TRBJ2-7; 12 positions agree with TRBD2. V trimming: 5 bases; J trimming: 4 bases; junction bases outside the gene matches: 6. Germline V gene lookup returns CDR1 SGHTA and CDR2 FQGNSA. This CDR3 has 15 amino acids. The CDR3, as DNA: TGTGCCAGCAGCCCCGCTAGCGGGGGGGCATACGAGCAGTACTTC. Residues: CASSPASGGAYEQYF.

The chain has TRBV7-2 and TRBJ2-5, with 10 nucleotides matching TRBD2. CDR1 is SGHTA and CDR2 is FQGNSA in the germline V gene. V shed 6 bases, J shed 4 bases, and the junction held 2 bases outside the gene matches. The CDR3 length is 13 residues. CDR3 amino acids: CASRAGGLETQYF. The CDR3 nucleotides are TGTGCCAGCAGAGCGGGGGGGTTAGAGACCCAGTACTTC.

The rearrangement joins TRBV28 to TRBJ1-1; the D is unclear. The CDR3 covers 12 residues. V was pared by 7 bases and J by 1 base, with 7 bases between. The germline CDR1 and CDR2 sequences are MDHEN and SYDVKM. CDR3 in amino acids: CASIQKNTEAFF. The CDR3 DNA follows: TGTGCCAGCATCCAGAAGAACACTGAAGCTTTCTTT. Variable domain in full (rest from reference TRBV28 and TRBJ1-1): DVKVTQSSRYLVKRTGEKVFLECVQDMDHENMFWYRQDPGLGLRLIYFSYDVKMKEKGDIPEGYSVSREKKERFSLILESASTNQTSMYLCASIQKNTEAFFGQGTRLTVV.

The chain employs TRBV19 and TRBJ1-1, with a possible D match to TRBD1 (6 bases). Germline V gives CDR1 LNHDA, CDR2 SQIVND (reference sequence). The CDR3 consists of 13 residues. Trimming cost V 10 bases and J 3 bases, with 15 bases left between them. As DNA, the CDR3 is TGTGCCACCAAAACAGGGACCCACACTGAAGCTTTCTTT. Protein: CATKTGTHTEAFF.

This chain joins TRBV30 and TRBJ1-2; no firm D call. The CDR3 extends over 15 amino acids. The V end lost 3 bases, the J end lost 1 base, and 15 bases lay between the germline ends. Germline V gene sequence: CDR1 GTSNPN, CDR2 SVGIG (reference sequence). This CDR3 is CAWSPPGFYNYGYTF. CDR3 nucleotide sequence: TGTGCCTGGAGCCCCCCGGGTTTTTATAACTATGGCTACACCTTC.

CDR3 nucleotides: TGTGCCAGCAGTTCGTGGAGGGGTGGGGGCACAGATACGCAGTATTTT. Translation: CASSSWRGGGTDTQYF. V is TRBV6-6 and J is TRBJ2-3; tentatively, D is TRBD2 (6 bases). The CDR3 spans 16 residues. Looked up from germline, CDR1 is MNHNY and CDR2 is SVGAGI (reference sequence). With 4 bases removed from V and 1 base from J, the gap between germline ends came to 15 bases.

The chain couples TRBV9 to TRBJ2-1; D may be TRBD2 (6 bases). V lost 2 bases to trimming and J lost 4 bases, with 13 bases between them. The length of the CDR3 is 15 residues. The germline gives CDR1 SGDLS, CDR2 YYNGEE. CDR3 sequence (DNA): TGTGCCAGCAGCGTCCGGGACTCATCATACAATGAGCAGTTCTTC. Protein product: CASSVRDSSYNEQFF.

The rearrangement joins TRBV10-3 to TRBJ2-7, with a tentative D call TRBD1 (6 bases). The CDR3 extends over 14 amino acids. Per the germline V gene, CDR1 is ENHRY and CDR2 is SYGVKD. V gave up 4 bases and J gave up 1 base, with 11 bases separating them. CDR3: CAISGTANSYEQYF. CDR3 DNA sequence: TGTGCCATCAGTGGGACAGCGAATTCCTACGAGCAGTACTTC.

Only one count was recorded for this clone. The rearrangement uses TRBV18 and TRBJ1-5, with 9 bases aligning to TRBD1. In germline, CDR1 is KGHSH, CDR2 LQKENI. CDR3 size: 14 residues. The J segment lost 5 bases and the V segment lost 5 bases, leaving 4 bases of the junction unmatched. The chain's CDR3 is CASSLQGADQPQHF. The CDR3 DNA is TGTGCCAGCTCATTACAGGGGGCAGATCAGCCCCAGCATTTT.

This chain links TRBV5-1 with TRBJ1-2, with 8 bases that match TRBD1. The germline V gene has CDR1 SGHRS and CDR2 YFSETQ. Losses at the gene ends were 0 bases for V and 4 bases for J; bases not matched to a gene: 5. The CDR3 is 15 amino acids. CDR3 sequence (DNA): TGCGCCAGCAGCTTGGAAGGACAGGGCGTCTATGGCTACACCTTC. It codes for CASSLEGQGVYGYTF.